The 11 T cell receptor beta chains reported below all come from one sample, sequenced in a study of OX40 agonist ivuxolimab in advanced cancers. Sequencing used immunoSEQ multiplex PCR; TCRdb keeps in-frame clones, though not all of them. The sample has around 12,000 clones; approximately 80% are singletons. Sequencing was performed on CD4+ or CD8+ T cells sorted from blood, taken in a trial of the OX40 agonist ivuxolimab. These TCRs come from an adult with an advanced solid tumor such as melanoma, head and neck, liver or kidney cancer.

This sequence joins TRBV19 and TRBJ2-1; D is undetermined. This CDR3 is 10 amino acids long. Germline CDR1 reads LNHDA; CDR2 reads SQIVND (reference sequence). Deletions cut 6 bases from V and 10 bases from J, with 7 bases between. CDR3 protein: CASSLVEQFF. CDR3 coding DNA: TGTGCCAGTAGCCTCGTGGAGCAGTTCTTC.

The rearrangement joins TRBV4-2 to TRBJ1-6; 9 bases match TRBD1. V dropped 6 bases and J dropped 8; count of bases not matched to a gene: 8. Germline assignment: CDR1 LGHNA and CDR2 YNFKEQ. This CDR3 is 15 amino acids long. CDR3 sequence reads: CASSSTGGGYSPLHF. In DNA, the CDR3 is TGTGCCAGCAGTTCAACAGGGGGCGGTTATTCACCCCTCCACTTT.

The chain employs TRBV5-1 and TRBJ2-1; D may be TRBD1 (6 bases). The CDR3 length is 16 residues. The germline V gene has CDR1 SGHRS and CDR2 YFSETQ. V lost 0 bases to trimming and J lost 3 bases, with 13 bases between them. CDR3 region: CASSLAAGDSYNEQFF. The CDR3 nucleotides read TGCGCCAGCAGCTTGGCGGCAGGGGATAGCTACAATGAGCAGTTCTTC.

This sequence joins TRBV19 and TRBJ1-2, with TRBD1 matching 8 bases. The CDR3 totals 15 residues. In germline, CDR1 is LNHDA, CDR2 SQIVND (reference sequence). The V and J ends lost 4 bases and 6 bases, in that order; junction bases with no gene match: 10. CDR3 bases: TGTGCCAGTAGTACTCCGGGCCAGGGGGCTGATGGCTACACCTTC. The encoded protein is CASSTPGQGADGYTF.

This chain uses TRBV5-6 with TRBJ2-7; D gene unclear. The CDR3 loop spans 14 amino acids. The V end lost 0 bases, the J end lost 3 bases, and 10 bases lay between the germline ends. The germline CDR1 and CDR2 sequences are SGHDT and YYEEEE. CDR3 protein: CASSLEQVSYEQYF. As DNA, the CDR3 is TGTGCCAGCAGCTTGGAGCAGGTTAGCTACGAGCAGTACTTC.

The gene calls are TRBV7-9 and TRBJ2-7; 8 nucleotides match TRBD2. V lost 1 base and J lost 0; bases outside the gene matches: 8. Germline values: CDR1 SEHNR, CDR2 FQNEAQ (reference sequence). The CDR3 is 17 residues long. CDR3 sequence: CASSLGGTGTSSYEQYF. The CDR3 region has the DNA TGTGCCAGCAGCTTAGGGGGAACCGGGACTAGCTCCTACGAGCAGTACTTC.

The chain is built from TRBV30 and TRBJ2-2, with D possibly being TRBD1 (5 bases). Germline-derived CDR1 and CDR2 are GTSNPN and SVGIG (reference sequence). The ends were cut back, 7 bases at V and 4 bases at J, with 16 bases in the middle. The length of the CDR3 is 14 residues. DNA of the CDR3: TGTGCCTCCCTGGCCACAGGCGGCACCGGGGAGCTGTTTTTT. Translating it yields CASLATGGTGELFF.

The CDR3 coding sequence is TGTGCCAGCAGTGAAGCGCAAGGTAGCGGGAGCGACGAGCAGTACTTC. Its protein is CASSEAQGSGSDEQYF. This chain uses TRBV6-1 with TRBJ2-7; 9 bases line up with TRBD2. This CDR3 region has 16 residues. The germline V gene has CDR1 MNHNS and CDR2 SASEGT. J gave up 5 bases and V 0 bases, and 8 bases lay outside the gene matches.

V is TRBV5-7 and J is TRBJ2-7; the match to TRBD2 covers 15 bases. TRBV5-7 is treated as an ORF (open reading frame) with a function not yet certain. CDR3 length: 15 residues. Trimming at V came to 3 bases and at J to 7 bases, leaving 5 bases not matched to a gene. This CDR3 reads CASSWTSGGAQEQYF. In DNA, the CDR3 is TGTGCCAGCAGCTGGACTAGCGGGGGGGCTCAAGAGCAGTACTTC.

Within the sample, this clone is large. The V call is TRBV29-1, the J call TRBJ2-1; TRBD2 agrees at 10 bases. Germline CDR1 and CDR2: SQVTM and ANQGSEA. The CDR3 spans 17 residues. V gave up 1 base and J gave up 2 bases; unmatched junction bases: 8. The CDR3 DNA is TGCAGCGTTGAAGCCCTAACTAGCGGGATGACCTACAATGAGCAGTTCTTC. It codes for CSVEALTSGMTYNEQFF.

This clone has more than one count but fewer than ten. The chain carries TRBV13 and TRBJ1-2; 9 bases align to TRBD1. J gave up 6 bases and V 5 bases, and 4 bases lay outside the gene matches. This CDR3 has 13 amino acids. Germline V gene sequence: CDR1 PRHDT, CDR2 FYEKMQ (reference sequence). The CDR3 bases are TGTGCCAGCAGCACGGACAGGGGCCATGGCTACACCTTC. It encodes CASSTDRGHGYTF.